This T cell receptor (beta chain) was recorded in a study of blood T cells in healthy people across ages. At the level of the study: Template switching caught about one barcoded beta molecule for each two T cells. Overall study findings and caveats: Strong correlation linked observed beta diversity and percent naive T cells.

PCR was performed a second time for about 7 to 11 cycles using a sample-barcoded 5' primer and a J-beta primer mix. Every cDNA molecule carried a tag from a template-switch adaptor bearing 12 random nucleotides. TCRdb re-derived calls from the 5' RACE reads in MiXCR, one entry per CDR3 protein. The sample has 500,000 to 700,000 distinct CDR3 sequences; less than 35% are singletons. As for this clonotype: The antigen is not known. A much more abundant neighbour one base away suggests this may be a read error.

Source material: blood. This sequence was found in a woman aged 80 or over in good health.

CDR3 loop: CASSEWGLNEQYF. The CDR3 DNA reads as TGTGCCAGCAGTGAGTGGGGGCTAAATGAGCAGTACTTC. The rearrangement uses TRBV6-1 and TRBJ2-7; TRBD1 might be the D (6 bases). Germline values: CDR1 MNHNS, CDR2 SASEGT. CDR3 length equals 13 residues. V was clipped by 3 bases and J by 7 bases, with 13 bases between them.